This entry is about one T cell receptor beta chain. Its target is unknown. This sample was taken from a study of a mutant IDH1 vaccine in newly diagnosed glioma. In the study overall: Previous treatment comprised radiotherapy, temozolomide, or both, mostly both.

Time point specified: week 5, during vaccination. Doses of 300 ug of mutant IDH1 20-mer peptide were given with topical imiquimod. Every donor had a new WHO grade 3 or 4 astrocytoma that was IDH1-mutant, with loss of nuclear ATRX. The assay was immunoSEQ multiplex PCR, and TCRdb's table has in-frame clones only and misses some. The table has around 58,000 clones, approximately 82% seen once; the top ten hold about 3.2%. The length of the CDR3 is 13 residues. Trimming removed 6 bases at V and 3 bases at J, with 10 bases between. Germline CDR1 SGHKS, CDR2 YYEKEE (reference sequence). The rearrangement links TRBV5-5 to TRBJ1-5, with D perhaps matching TRBD1 (6 bases). The source is a man aged 25-45 years with glioma. The sequenced sample was PBMCs, obtained from a glioma patient whose treatment included an IDH1 peptide vaccine. CDR3 DNA sequence: TGTGCCAGCAACAGGGATCCCAATCAGCCCCAGCATTTT. Encoded protein: CASNRDPNQPQHF.